These 17 T cell receptor beta chains share one sample of origin, sequenced in a study of kidney transplant recipient with SARS-CoV-2 infection. TCRdb called the reads again in MiXCR, with one record for every CDR3 protein. The data hold approximately 240,000 distinct CDR3 sequences, with roughly 26% observed a single time. Sequenced here: a blood sample, sampled at baseline and on day 111 from a kidney transplant recipient. The origin of the receptors is a male patient between 25 and 40 years old who had COVID-19 and was a kidney transplant recipient. Some T cells may be supplied by the graft donor.

This clonotype was seen at least ten times. The V and J genes are TRBV14 and TRBJ2-1; 9 bases line up with TRBD1. CDR3 length equals 13 residues. Germline lookup yields CDR1 SGHDN and CDR2 FVKESK. V lost 4 bases, J lost 9 bases, and 4 bases stayed unmatched. The CDR3, as DNA: TGTGCCAGCAGCCTACAGGGGGCGGGTGAGCAGTTCTTC. This sequence encodes CASSLQGAGEQFF. The full variable domain, with the rest looked up from reference TRBV14 and TRBJ2-1, is EAGVTQFPSHSVIEKGQTVTLRCDPISGHDNLYWYRRVMGKEIKFLLHFVKESKQDESGMPNNRFLAERTGGTYSTLKVQPAELEDSGVYFCASSLQGAGEQFFGPGTRLTVL.

This clonotype was seen repeatedly, ten times or more. The V and J genes are TRBV20-1 and TRBJ1-2; D not resolved. The CDR3 consists of 16 residues. CDR1 is DFQATT, CDR2 SNEGSKA, per germline (reference sequence). V gave up 4 bases and J gave up 4 bases, with 22 bases separating them. The CDR3 nucleotides read TGCAGTGCTATGGACCTGCTGTTTCGAAAGACCTATGGCTACACCTTC. This translates into CSAMDLLFRKTYGYTF.

A note on this clonotype: A read error may explain this, as a much larger clone is one base away. The V call is TRBV24-1, the J call TRBJ2-5, with D hard to call. The CDR3 runs to 12 residues. Germline V gene sequence: CDR1 KGHDR, CDR2 SFDVKD. The CDR3: CATNDVLETQYF. CDR3 nucleotide sequence: TGTGCCACCAATGATGTGTTGGAGACCCAGTACTTC.

A note on this clonotype: A much larger clonotype is one base distant, so this may be a read error. The V call is TRBV20-1, the J call TRBJ2-7; TRBD1 is a possible D gene (6 bases). Per the germline V gene, CDR1 is DFQATT and CDR2 is SNEGSKA (reference sequence). This CDR3 contains 13 residues. V lost 3 bases and J lost 3, with 12 bases in between. CDR3 nucleotides: TGCAGTGCTAGTGGGGGCAGAAACTACGAGCAGTACGTC. This translates into CSASGGRNYEQYV.

This clonotype was recorded many times. The chain is built from TRBV5-6 and TRBJ1-4; tentative D call: TRBD1 (6 bases). V was clipped by 4 bases and J by 7 bases, with 17 bases between them. Germline V CDR1 and CDR2: SGHDT, YYEEEE. The CDR3 is made up of 15 amino acids. Here the CDR3 DNA reads TGTGCCAGCAGCCTCGGCGTGAGGGGGGGTGAAAAACTGTTTTTT. It specifies CASSLGVRGGEKLFF.

This clonotype was counted a few times. The chain employs TRBV18 and TRBJ2-5; no definite D call. Germline assignment: CDR1 KGHSH and CDR2 LQKENI. The length of the CDR3 is 14 residues. Trimming removed 3 bases from V and 3 bases from J, with 11 bases in between. CDR3 coding DNA: TGTGCCAGCTCACCGGTGGCAGATGAAGAGACCCAGTACTTC. Encoded protein: CASSPVADEETQYF.

In this sample, this clonotype turned up many times. The gene calls are TRBV9 and TRBJ2-1; 10 positions agree with TRBD2. The germline V gene encodes CDR1 SGDLS and CDR2 YYNGEE. The ends lost 2 bases at V and 8 bases at J; junction bases unmatched: 7. The CDR3 loop spans 15 amino acids. The CDR3 DNA reads as TGTGCCAGCAGCGTCTCTAGCGGGAGTCTCGATGAGCAGTTCTTC. Translating gives CASSVSSGSLDEQFF.

This clonotype showed up many times. V is TRBV9 and J is TRBJ1-2; no clear D gene. The CDR3 spans 16 residues. The germline V gene has CDR1 SGDLS and CDR2 YYNGEE. Trimming stripped 6 bases from V and 4 bases from J, with 22 bases between. CDR3 sequence reads: CASTTAYSRKTYGYTF. In nucleotides, the CDR3 is TGTGCCAGCACCACGGCGTACTCAAGAAAGACCTATGGCTACACCTTC.

This clonotype was detected many times. V and J are TRBV14 and TRBJ1-6, with TRBD1 as a possible D gene (6 bases). Between the trimmed V and J ends, which lost 4 bases and 4 bases, there was a span of 14 bases. CDR3 length: 16 amino acids. The germline CDR1 and CDR2 sequences are SGHDN and FVKESK. The CDR3 reads CASSPQGMGYNSPLHF. The CDR3 DNA sequence: TGTGCCAGCAGCCCTCAGGGGATGGGGTATAATTCACCCCTCCACTTT.

In this sample, this clonotype turned up many times. The J gene is TRBJ2-3, the V gene TRBV6-8; D is uncertain. Between the trimmed V and J ends, which lost 7 bases and 5 bases, there was a span of 7 bases. The CDR3 runs to 11 residues. Germline CDR1 MNHGY, CDR2 SAAAGT. CDR3 bases: TGTGCCAGCACTGGTGGAGATACGCAGTATTTT. Encoded protein: CASTGGDTQYF.

There are many counts of this clonotype. V gene TRBV4-2 combines with J gene TRBJ2-3, with 8 bases lining up with TRBD2. The CDR3 totals 17 residues. Germline CDR1 is LGHNA and CDR2 is YNFKEQ. J gave up 5 bases and V 0 bases, and 10 bases lay outside the gene matches. CDR3 sequence (DNA): TGTGCCAGCAGCCAAGATCGGGGGGGAGGGCCGAGAGATACGCAGTATTTT. Translated: CASSQDRGGGPRDTQYF.

Remarks on this clonotype: A clone one base away is much larger, so this may be a read error. This chain connects TRBV7-3 to TRBJ1-1, with D perhaps TRBD1 (5 bases). CDR3 size: 14 residues. Germline CDR1 SGHTA, CDR2 FQGTGA. V was pared by 7 bases and J by 4 bases, with 16 bases between. CDR3: CASNLSGGSTEAFF. In DNA form, the CDR3 reads TGTGCCAGCAACCTAAGTGGGGGTAGCACTGAAGCTTTCTTT.

In regard to this clonotype: This clone may be a read error of a much larger clone one base away. V is TRBV5-1 and J is TRBJ2-7, with D perhaps matching TRBD1 (5 bases). The V and J ends lost 4 bases and 5 bases respectively, with 16 bases between them. This CDR3 spans 14 amino acids. Germline loops: CDR1 SGHRS, CDR2 YFSETQ. The CDR3 nucleotides are TGCGCCAGCAGCACCCGGACAAGGATCAACGAGCAGTACTTC. This encodes CASSTRTRINEQYF. Using reference TRBV5-1 and TRBJ2-7 for the parts outside the CDR3, the full variable domain is KAGVTQTPRYLIKTRGQQVTLSCSPISGHRSVSWYQQTPGQGLQFLFEYFSETQRNKGNFPGRFSGRQFSNSRSEMNVSTLELGDSALYLCASSTRTRINEQYFGPGTRLTVT.

This clonotype showed up many times. The V call is TRBV21-1, the J call TRBJ2-2. TRBV21-1 is termed a pseudogene. The CDR3 contains 10 residues. The CDR3 spells CASTTGELFF. CDR3 sequence (DNA): TGTGCCAGCACCACCGGGGAGCTGTTTTTT.

This clonotype occurred a few times. The chain links TRBV28 to TRBJ1-1, with D possibly matching TRBD1 (5 bases). The CDR3 sequence is 14 residues long. The V gene lost 8 bases and the J gene lost 0 bases, with 13 bases spanning the gap. Germline lookup yields CDR1 MDHEN and CDR2 SYDVKM. The CDR3 DNA sequence: TGTGCCAGCCGAAGGACACTCATGAACACTGAAGCTTTCTTT. It codes for CASRRTLMNTEAFF. Filled out from reference TRBV28 and TRBJ1-1, the complete variable domain reads DVKVTQSSRYLVKRTGEKVFLECVQDMDHENMFWYRQDPGLGLRLIYFSYDVKMKEKGDIPEGYSVSREKKERFSLILESASTNQTSMYLCASRRTLMNTEAFFGQGTRLTVV.

This clonotype was detected only once. A single base separates this from a much larger clone, so it may be a read error. The rearrangement uses TRBV25-1 and TRBJ1-2; D is uncertain. The CDR3 spans 12 residues. The germline CDR1 and CDR2 sequences are MGHDK and SYGVNS. CDR3 DNA sequence: TGTGCCAACAGTGAATCGATCGAAGGCTACACCTTC. This sequence encodes CANSESIEGYTF.

This clonotype was detected many times. The rearrangement joins TRBV19 to TRBJ1-2; tentatively, D is TRBD1 (5 bases). Trimming took off 4 bases at V and 4 bases at J, with 22 bases between the two ends. This CDR3 has 17 residues. Germline-derived CDR1 and CDR2 are LNHDA and SQIVND (reference sequence). The CDR3 spells CASSSIWTNRKTYGYTF. The CDR3 DNA reads TGTGCCAGTAGTAGCATCTGGACAAATCGAAAGACCTATGGCTACACCTTC.